The next 32 T cell receptor beta chains were all read from a single sample in a study of blood T cell repertoires in COVID-19. Using immunoSEQ multiplex PCR, the repertoire was profiled, and TCRdb retains in-frame clones only, with some absent. The data hold about 280,000 clones, with around 89% observed a single time. Sequencing input: PBMCs or T cells enriched from blood (not recorded which). The receptors here all came from a woman aged 55-69 years in a cohort exposed to, infected with or recovered from COVID-19 (not recorded which).

V usage is TRBV7-2 and J usage is TRBJ1-2; D may be TRBD1 (6 bases). Between the trimmed V and J ends, which lost 2 bases and 2 bases, there was a span of 18 bases. The V gene's germline CDR1 is SGHTA and CDR2 FQGNSA. This CDR3 contains 17 residues. The DNA of the CDR3 is TGTGCCAGCAGCTTAATCCGAAAGGGTACAGGGAACTATGGCTACACCTTC. This translates into CASSLIRKGTGNYGYTF.

The chain employs TRBV28 and TRBJ2-1, with D tentatively TRBD1 (6 bases). The V and J ends lost 3 bases and 4 bases respectively, with 13 bases between them. This CDR3 has 15 amino acids. Germline-derived CDR1 and CDR2 are MDHEN and SYDVKM. DNA for the CDR3: TGTGCCAGCAGTTTTACGGGACATTCTTACAATGAGCAGTTCTTC. Translating gives CASSFTGHSYNEQFF. Supplemented by reference TRBV28 and TRBJ2-1, the full variable domain reads DVKVTQSSRYLVKRTGEKVFLECVQDMDHENMFWYRQDPGLGLRLIYFSYDVKMKEKGDIPEGYSVSREKKERFSLILESASTNQTSMYLCASSFTGHSYNEQFFGPGTRLTVL.

V is TRBV5-1 and J is TRBJ2-1; 8 bases line up with TRBD2. Per the germline V gene, CDR1 is SGHRS and CDR2 is YFSETQ. V trimming: 4 bases; J trimming: 10 bases; junction bases outside the gene matches: 7. This CDR3 contains 13 residues. CDR3 bases: TGCGCCAGCAGCCGCCCGACTAGCGTCGAGCAGTTCTTC. Its translation is CASSRPTSVEQFF.

The chain combines TRBV7-2 with TRBJ2-1, with TRBD2 matching 12 bases. This CDR3 comprises 17 residues. The V segment lost 5 bases and the J segment 7 bases; nucleotides outside the gene matches: 12. Germline V gene data show CDR1 as SGHTA and CDR2 as FQGNSA. CDR3 sequence reads: CASSRRRLAGEGNEQFF. The CDR3 nucleotides read TGTGCCAGCAGCCGCAGAAGACTAGCGGGAGAAGGAAATGAGCAGTTCTTC.

Ten or more counts support this clone. The CDR3 DNA reads TGTGCCAGCAGTGAGGGTAGCGGGAGCTACAATGAGCAGTTCTTC. Residues: CASSEGSGSYNEQFF. The genes are TRBV6-4 and TRBJ2-1; TRBD2 agrees at 9 bases. The CDR3 is made up of 15 amino acids. From germline, CDR1 is MRHNA and CDR2 SNTAGT. With 3 bases clipped from V and 3 bases from J, the junction kept 3 bases outside the gene matches.

The chain uses TRBV5-1 and TRBJ2-7; 12 nucleotides align to TRBD1. CDR1 is SGHRS and CDR2 is YFSETQ in the germline V gene. The ends lost 4 bases at V and 7 bases at J; junction bases unmatched: 6. CDR3 size: 14 residues. The chain's CDR3 is CASSGGQGAGEQYF. The CDR3 region has the DNA TGCGCCAGCAGCGGGGGACAGGGGGCGGGAGAGCAGTACTTC. The complete variable domain, with remaining parts taken from reference TRBV5-1 and TRBJ2-7, reads KAGVTQTPRYLIKTRGQQVTLSCSPISGHRSVSWYQQTPGQGLQFLFEYFSETQRNKGNFPGRFSGRQFSNSRSEMNVSTLELGDSALYLCASSGGQGAGEQYFGPGTRLTVT.

The chain employs TRBV11-3 and TRBJ2-1, with D maybe TRBD2 (5 bases). CDR3 size: 14 residues. Germline V lookup: CDR1 SGHNT, CDR2 YENEEA. V gave up 5 bases and J gave up 2 bases, with 10 bases separating them. DNA for the CDR3: TGTGCCAGCAGCCCAGGACTTCCCTACAATGAGCAGTTCTTC. This codes for CASSPGLPYNEQFF.

This clone was recorded only once. The chain carries TRBV3-1 (or the pseudogene TRBV3-2) and TRBJ2-7; TRBD2 matches at 8 bases. CDR1 is LGHDT and CDR2 is YNNKEL in the germline V gene (reference sequence). The CDR3 contains 13 residues. With 6 bases clipped from V and 5 bases from J, the junction kept 6 bases outside the gene matches. The CDR3 nucleotides read TGTGCCAGCAGTCCTTTAGCGGGAAACGAGCAGTACTTC. Its protein is CASSPLAGNEQYF.

The chain employs TRBV12-3 or TRBV12-4 and TRBJ1-1; D is perhaps TRBD1 (6 bases). V dropped 6 bases and J dropped 5 bases, with 13 bases sitting between them. CDR3 length: 13 residues. The CDR3 coding sequence is TGTGCCAGCAGCCCTACAGGGTCGACTGAAGCTTTCTTT. Its protein is CASSPTGSTEAFF.

The gene calls are TRBV27 and TRBJ2-3, with 15 bases identical to TRBD2. The CDR3 spans 18 residues. V shed 5 bases and J 2 bases; nucleotides not matched to a gene: 8. Germline V gene data show CDR1 as MNHEY and CDR2 as SMNVEV (reference sequence). The CDR3 spells CASSQRTSGRAYTDTQYF. CDR3 coding DNA: TGTGCCAGCAGTCAAAGGACTAGCGGGAGGGCTTACACAGATACGCAGTATTTT.

The chain employs TRBV6-5 and TRBJ2-3, with 9 nucleotides matching TRBD1. The CDR3 is made up of 15 amino acids. Germline CDR1 and CDR2: MNHEY and SVGAGI. The ends lost 6 bases at V and 3 bases at J; junction bases unmatched: 7. CDR3 nucleotide sequence: TGTGCCAGCAGCCTAACAGGGGGCGGGACAGATACGCAGTATTTT. This sequence encodes CASSLTGGGTDTQYF.

The gene calls are TRBV12-3 or TRBV12-4 and TRBJ2-3; D gene ambiguous. V gave up 6 bases and J gave up 5 bases, with 6 bases separating them. This CDR3 contains 11 residues. In DNA form, the CDR3 reads TGTGCCAGCAGCCTAAAAGATACGCAGTATTTT. Protein: CASSLKDTQYF.

This clone occurred once. This chain uses TRBV6-4 with TRBJ1-1; D not resolved. The CDR3 totals 11 residues. V lost 6 bases, J lost 11 bases, and 13 bases lay in between. From germline, CDR1 is MRHNA and CDR2 SNTAGT. The CDR3 here is CASSLRGWAFF. The CDR3 DNA reads TGTGCCAGCAGCTTGCGGGGATGGGCTTTCTTT.

The chain uses TRBV5-6 and TRBJ1-1; D perhaps matches TRBD1 (5 bases). V was pared by 0 bases and J by 2 bases, with 8 bases between. The CDR3 is made up of 14 amino acids. Germline V CDR1 and CDR2: SGHDT, YYEEEE. The CDR3 region is CASSLDGGNTEAFF. The CDR3 DNA is TGTGCCAGCAGCTTGGACGGGGGTAACACTGAAGCTTTCTTT.

This sequence joins TRBV2 and TRBJ2-5; 8 bases align to TRBD1. There are 18 residues in the CDR3. In germline, CDR1 is SNHLY, CDR2 FYNNEI. After removal of 1 base from V and 4 bases from J, the junction contained 14 bases not matched to a gene. CDR3 amino acids: CASSEDMPRQGWGETQYF. The CDR3 DNA sequence: TGTGCCAGCAGTGAAGATATGCCCAGACAGGGGTGGGGAGAGACCCAGTACTTC.

The chain recombines TRBV7-9 with TRBJ1-1, with 8 bases aligning to TRBD1. The CDR3 spans 17 residues. Per the germline V gene, CDR1 is SEHNR and CDR2 is FQNEAQ (reference sequence). The V and J ends lost 1 base and 3 bases, in that order; junction bases with no gene match: 10. The DNA for the CDR3 is TGTGCCAGCAGCTTAGAAGCACAGGGGGTGTCGGACACTGAAGCTTTCTTT. It translates to CASSLEAQGVSDTEAFF.

The chain uses TRBV12-3 or TRBV12-4 and TRBJ1-2; possibly TRBD1 for D (5 bases). V dropped 6 bases and J dropped 7 bases, with 12 bases sitting between them. CDR3 length: 12 amino acids. Written as DNA, the CDR3 is TGTGCCAGCAGCCCCTACGGGGGTGGCTACACCTTC. Its translation is CASSPYGGGYTF.

A single count supports this clone. V is TRBV30 and J is TRBJ1-4; D ambiguous. Germline-derived CDR1 and CDR2 are GTSNPN and SVGIG (reference sequence). V was clipped by 1 base and J by 7 bases, with 4 bases between them. The CDR3 is 11 residues long. The CDR3 region is CAWSAREKLFF. In DNA form, the CDR3 reads TGTGCCTGGAGTGCTCGTGAAAAACTGTTTTTT.

This chain joins TRBV7-2 and TRBJ2-1; TRBD2 might be the D (6 bases). The CDR3 is 13 amino acids. Germline-derived CDR1 and CDR2 are SGHTA and FQGNSA. Trimming pared 7 bases from V and 8 bases from J, leaving 15 bases between. CDR3 region: CASKKYGSDEQFF. CDR3 nucleotide sequence: TGTGCCAGCAAAAAATACGGGAGCGATGAGCAGTTCTTC.

The chain combines TRBV7-2 with TRBJ2-7, with 7 bases matching TRBD1. From germline, CDR1 is SGHTA and CDR2 FQGNSA. The V segment lost 4 bases and the J segment 1 base; nucleotides outside the gene matches: 4. The CDR3 loop spans 14 amino acids. CDR3 in amino acids: CASSSQGTSYEQYF. The CDR3 region has the DNA TGTGCCAGCAGCTCACAGGGGACGTCCTACGAGCAGTACTTC. The full variable domain, in which reference TRBV7-2 and TRBJ2-7 provide the parts outside the CDR3, is GAGVSQSPSNKVTEKGKDVELRCDPISGHTALYWYRQSLGQGLEFLIYFQGNSAPDKSGLPSDRFSAERTGGSVSTLTIQRTQQEDSAVYLCASSSQGTSYEQYFGPGTRLTVT.

The rearrangement joins TRBV3-1 (or the pseudogene TRBV3-2) to TRBJ1-4; D gene ambiguous. V was pared by 4 bases and J by 8 bases, with 8 bases between. This CDR3 contains 12 residues. Germline V gene lookup returns CDR1 LGHDT and CDR2 YNNKEL (reference sequence). DNA for the CDR3: TGTGCCAGCAGCCCGCGGGGAGAAAAACTGTTTTTT. It codes for CASSPRGEKLFF.

The chain couples TRBV2 to TRBJ1-2, with 8 bases matching TRBD1. The V and J ends lost 7 bases and 8 bases, in that order; junction bases with no gene match: 6. The CDR3 is 12 residues long. CDR1 is SNHLY, CDR2 FYNNEI, per germline. CDR3 sequence: CASTTGGEGYTF. Written as DNA, the CDR3 is TGTGCCAGCACTACAGGGGGGGAAGGCTACACCTTC.

The V and J genes are TRBV24-1 and TRBJ2-1; D is perhaps TRBD2 (6 bases). Trimming cost V 0 bases and J 3 bases, with 8 bases left between them. Germline lookup yields CDR1 KGHDR and CDR2 SFDVKD. CDR3 length equals 15 residues. The DNA for the CDR3 is TGTGCCACCAGTGATTTGTCTAGCGACTACAATGAGCAGTTCTTC. Encoded protein: CATSDLSSDYNEQFF.

The chain carries TRBV6-7 and TRBJ2-5; the D gene is possibly TRBD1 (6 bases). TRBV6-7 is identified as an open reading frame with a role that is uncertain. CDR3 length: 18 amino acids. V was trimmed by 6 bases and J by 2 bases, leaving 25 bases between them. The CDR3 sequence is CASRTTGNTDRKQETQYF. The CDR3 nucleotides are TGTGCCAGCAGGACCACAGGGAATACCGACCGAAAACAAGAGACCCAGTACTTC.

The chain combines TRBV7-2 with TRBJ2-7; the match to TRBD1 covers 9 bases. V lost 5 bases and J lost 4; bases outside the gene matches: 9. The CDR3 loop spans 15 amino acids. Germline-derived CDR1 and CDR2 are SGHTA and FQGNSA. CDR3 coding DNA: TGTGCCAGCAGCACAGGGACAGGGAGATTATACGAGCAGTACTTC. This codes for CASSTGTGRLYEQYF. Supplemented by reference TRBV7-2 and TRBJ2-7, the full variable domain reads GAGVSQSPSNKVTEKGKDVELRCDPISGHTALYWYRQSLGQGLEFLIYFQGNSAPDKSGLPSDRFSAERTGGSVSTLTIQRTQQEDSAVYLCASSTGTGRLYEQYFGPGTRLTVT.

The chain is built from TRBV28 and TRBJ1-5; D is ambiguous. The germline V gene has CDR1 MDHEN and CDR2 SYDVKM. Trimming removed 7 bases at V and 1 base at J, with 5 bases between. CDR3 size: 12 residues. Written as DNA, the CDR3 is TGTGCCAGCACCGTGAGCAATCAGCCCCAGCATTTT. The encoded protein is CASTVSNQPQHF.

The CDR3 sequence is CASSSYKGGTSGSPYEQYF. In DNA, the CDR3 is TGTGCCAGCAGCTCTTACAAAGGAGGGACTAGCGGGAGTCCCTACGAGCAGTACTTC. The chain has TRBV11-2 and TRBJ2-7; 14 bases align to TRBD2. The ends lost 4 bases at V and 2 bases at J; junction bases unmatched: 13. The CDR3 contains 19 residues. CDR1 and CDR2 from the germline V gene are SGHAT and FQNNGV.

This clone was detected many times. The chain is built from TRBV7-9 and TRBJ2-7; 7 bases agree with TRBD1. Trimming at V came to 8 bases and at J to 4 bases, leaving 17 bases not matched to a gene. The CDR3 is 16 amino acids. Germline CDR1 is SEHNR and CDR2 is FQNEAQ (reference sequence). This CDR3 is CASRPKVRQGKYEQYF. The CDR3 coding sequence is TGTGCCAGCCGACCTAAAGTGCGACAGGGTAAATACGAGCAGTACTTC. The variable domain in full, with the rest retrieved from reference TRBV7-9 and TRBJ2-7, is DTGVSQNPRHKITKRGQNVTFRCDPISEHNRLYWYRQTLGQGPEFLTYFQNEAQLEKSRLLSDRFSAERPKGSFSTLEIQRTEQGDSAMYLCASRPKVRQGKYEQYFGPGTRLTVT.

The rearrangement links TRBV15 to TRBJ2-7; D call uncertain. Trimming left V 1 base short and J 3 bases short, with 10 bases between. This CDR3 has 14 amino acids. Per germline, CDR1 LNHNV and CDR2 YYDKDF (reference sequence). CDR3 loop: CATSRGSTSYEQYF. CDR3 nucleotide sequence: TGTGCCACCAGCAGAGGTTCAACAAGCTACGAGCAGTACTTC.

This rearrangement joins TRBV27 to TRBJ1-5, with D tentatively TRBD1 (5 bases). Per germline, CDR1 MNHEY and CDR2 SMNVEV (reference sequence). There are 16 residues in the CDR3. V was clipped by 4 bases and J by 0 bases, with 13 bases between them. The DNA of the CDR3 is TGTGCCAGCAGTTCCTCTCAGGGAAATAGCAATCAGCCCCAGCATTTT. It codes for CASSSSQGNSNQPQHF.

This sequence joins TRBV12-5 and TRBJ1-1; D is perhaps TRBD1 (5 bases). Trimming took 4 bases from V and 1 from J, leaving 13 bases between them. The CDR3 runs to 15 residues. The germline V gene encodes CDR1 LGHNT and CDR2 FRNRAP. This CDR3 is CASGSPLGGNTEAFF. CDR3 sequence (DNA): TGTGCTAGTGGTTCCCCCCTGGGGGGGAACACTGAAGCTTTCTTT.

V usage is TRBV28 and J usage is TRBJ2-4; a possible D gene is TRBD1 (5 bases). V lost 2 bases, J lost 0 bases, and 11 bases lay in between. The CDR3 spans 16 residues. Germline-derived CDR1 and CDR2 are MDHEN and SYDVKM. CDR3 residues: CASSLGQGIAKNIQYF. The DNA of the CDR3 is TGTGCCAGCAGTTTAGGCCAGGGAATAGCCAAAAACATTCAGTACTTC.